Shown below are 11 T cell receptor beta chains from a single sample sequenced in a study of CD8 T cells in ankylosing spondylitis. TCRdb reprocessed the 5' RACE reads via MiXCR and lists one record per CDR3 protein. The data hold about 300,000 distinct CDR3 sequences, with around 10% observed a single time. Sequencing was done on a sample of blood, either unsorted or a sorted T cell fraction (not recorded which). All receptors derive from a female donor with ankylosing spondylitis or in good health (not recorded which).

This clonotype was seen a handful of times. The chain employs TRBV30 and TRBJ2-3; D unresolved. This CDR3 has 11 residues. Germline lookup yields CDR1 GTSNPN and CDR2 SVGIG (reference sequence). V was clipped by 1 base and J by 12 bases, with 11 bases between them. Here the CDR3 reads CAWSARDNQYF. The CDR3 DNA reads TGTGCCTGGAGTGCAAGAGATAATCAGTATTTT.

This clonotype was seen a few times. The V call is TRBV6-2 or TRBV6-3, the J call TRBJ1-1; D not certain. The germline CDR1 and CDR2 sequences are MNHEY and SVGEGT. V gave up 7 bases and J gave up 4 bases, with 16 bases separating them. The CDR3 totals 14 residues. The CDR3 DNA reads TGTGCCAGCACTCAGGTCTGGGCGGCCACTGAAGCTTTCTTT. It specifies CASTQVWAATEAFF.

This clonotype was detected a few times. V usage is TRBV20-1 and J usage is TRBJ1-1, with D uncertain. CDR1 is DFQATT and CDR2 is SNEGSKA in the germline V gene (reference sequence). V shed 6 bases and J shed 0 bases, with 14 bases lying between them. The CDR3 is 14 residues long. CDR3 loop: CSARVGIMNTEAFF. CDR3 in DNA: TGCAGTGCACGTGTAGGGATAATGAACACTGAAGCTTTCTTT.

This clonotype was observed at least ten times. CDR3 residues: CASSLEGTVSYEQYF. The CDR3 DNA is TGTGCCAGCAGCTTAGAAGGCACGGTATCCTACGAGCAGTACTTC. The chain links TRBV7-9 to TRBJ2-7; D is unclear. V lost 1 base, J lost 1 base, and 11 bases lay in between. This CDR3 is 15 amino acids long. Germline V lookup: CDR1 SEHNR, CDR2 FQNEAQ (reference sequence).

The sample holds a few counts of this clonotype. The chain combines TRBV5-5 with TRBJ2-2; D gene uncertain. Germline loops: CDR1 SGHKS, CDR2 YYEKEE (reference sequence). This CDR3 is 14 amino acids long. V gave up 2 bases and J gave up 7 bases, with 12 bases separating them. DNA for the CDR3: TGTGCCAGCAGCTTTGGCAGGTTTCACGGGGAGCTGTTTTTT. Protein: CASSFGRFHGELFF.

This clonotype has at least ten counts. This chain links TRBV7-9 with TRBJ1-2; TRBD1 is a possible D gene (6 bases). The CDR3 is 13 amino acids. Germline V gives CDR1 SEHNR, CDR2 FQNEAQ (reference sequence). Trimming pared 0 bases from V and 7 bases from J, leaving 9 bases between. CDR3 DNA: TGTGCCAGCAGCTTAGCTGGGGGCGCTGGCTACACCTTC. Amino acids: CASSLAGGAGYTF. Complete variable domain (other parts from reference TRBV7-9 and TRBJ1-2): DTGVSQNPRHKITKRGQNVTFRCDPISEHNRLYWYRQTLGQGPEFLTYFQNEAQLEKSRLLSDRFSAERPKGSFSTLEIQRTEQGDSAMYLCASSLAGGAGYTFGSGTRLTVV.

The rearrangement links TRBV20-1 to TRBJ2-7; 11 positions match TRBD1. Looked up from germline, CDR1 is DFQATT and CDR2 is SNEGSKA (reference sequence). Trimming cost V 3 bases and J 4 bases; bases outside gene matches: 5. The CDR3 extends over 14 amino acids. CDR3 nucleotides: TGCAGTGCTAGCGGACAGGGGGCGTGGTACGAGCAGTACTTC. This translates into CSASGQGAWYEQYF.

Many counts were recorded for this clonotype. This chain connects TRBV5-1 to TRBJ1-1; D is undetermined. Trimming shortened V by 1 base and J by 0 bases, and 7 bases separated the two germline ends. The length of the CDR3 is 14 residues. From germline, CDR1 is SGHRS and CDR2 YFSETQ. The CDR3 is CASSLFTMNTEAFF. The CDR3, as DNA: TGCGCCAGCAGCTTGTTCACAATGAACACTGAAGCTTTCTTT.

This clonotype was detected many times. This chain's CDR3 is CASSLGTGLEQYF. The CDR3 DNA reads as TGCGCCAGCAGCTTGGGGACGGGCCTCGAGCAGTACTTC. V gene TRBV5-1 combines with J gene TRBJ2-7; D remains unclear. This CDR3 has 13 amino acids. Looked up from germline, CDR1 is SGHRS and CDR2 is YFSETQ. Trimming shortened V by 0 bases and J by 6 bases, and 10 bases separated the two germline ends.

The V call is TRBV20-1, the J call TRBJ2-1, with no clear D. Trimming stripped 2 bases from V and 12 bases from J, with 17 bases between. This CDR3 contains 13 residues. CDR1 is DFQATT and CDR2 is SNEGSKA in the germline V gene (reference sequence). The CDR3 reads CSARTPILTGQFF. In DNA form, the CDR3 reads TGCAGTGCTAGAACTCCAATACTCACCGGGCAGTTCTTC.

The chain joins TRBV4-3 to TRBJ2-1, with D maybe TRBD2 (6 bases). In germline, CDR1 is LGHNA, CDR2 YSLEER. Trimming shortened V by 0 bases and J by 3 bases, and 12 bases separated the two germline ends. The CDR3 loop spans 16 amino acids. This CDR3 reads CASSQDDGTVYNEQFF. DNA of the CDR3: TGCGCCAGCAGCCAAGATGATGGGACTGTCTACAATGAGCAGTTCTTC.